The 11 T cell receptor beta chains below were found in one sample sequenced in a study of PD-1 blockade in classical Hodgkin lymphoma (TCRdb year 2020). Explained via the paper, the time point label denotes: cycle 1 day 1 (C1D1), immediately before nivolumab initiation. All trial patients had relapsed after autologous stem cell transplantation, with cohorts A, B and C differing in prior brentuximab vedotin exposure. Library construction relied on the immunoSEQ multiplex PCR assay. TCRdb stores this immuneACCESS table with in-frame sequences only. Part of the clones is absent; in the studies checked, under half of the shortfall reflects unresolved V genes, and no reason is known for the rest. The sample includes approximately 13,000 clones, with roughly 92% observed a single time. The ten largest clones capture 20% of the sample. The sample was peripheral blood mononuclear cells (PBMCs), taken at baseline. The receptors come from a human donor with classical Hodgkin lymphoma.

V is TRBV11-3 and J is TRBJ2-1; 7 nucleotides align to TRBD2. Trimming removed 4 bases from V and 5 bases from J; junction bases left unmatched: 14. The CDR3 totals 17 residues. Germline CDR1 SGHNT, CDR2 YENEEA. This chain's CDR3 is CASSYFGPTSEDNEQFF. The CDR3 DNA sequence: TGTGCCAGCAGCTATTTCGGACCTACTAGCGAGGACAATGAGCAGTTCTTC.

The chain uses TRBV5-1 and TRBJ2-3; D gene ambiguous. CDR3 size: 13 residues. Germline-derived CDR1 and CDR2 are SGHRS and YFSETQ. The germline V and J ends were trimmed by 2 bases and 1 base, with 5 bases remaining between them. CDR3 sequence reads: CASSFLGTDTQYF. In DNA form, the CDR3 reads TGCGCCAGCAGCTTCTTAGGCACAGATACGCAGTATTTT.

V and J are TRBV7-9 and TRBJ1-4; D gene uncertain. This CDR3 is 15 amino acids long. Germline-derived CDR1 and CDR2 are SEHNR and FQNEAQ (reference sequence). Trimming pared 2 bases from V and 8 bases from J, leaving 15 bases between. The CDR3 nucleotides are TGTGCCAGCAGCTTAAGCGGGCTGGGCGGGGAAAAACTGTTTTTT. Translation: CASSLSGLGGEKLFF.

V and J are TRBV5-1 and TRBJ1-3; unclear D gene. Germline V gene data show CDR1 as SGHRS and CDR2 as YFSETQ. V was cut by 1 base and J by 2 bases, with 10 bases left in between. CDR3 length equals 15 residues. In nucleotides, the CDR3 is TGCGCCAGCAGCTTGCCCCGGGATCCTGGAAACACCATATATTTT. It codes for CASSLPRDPGNTIYF.

The chain carries TRBV6-1 and TRBJ1-5; the D gene is possibly TRBD1 (5 bases). Per the germline V gene, CDR1 is MNHNS and CDR2 is SASEGT. Deletions cut 8 bases from V and 1 base from J, with 12 bases between. This CDR3 spans 14 amino acids. The DNA for the CDR3 is TGTGCCAGCTACGGGGGGGGAAGCAATCAGCCCCAGCATTTT. Translating gives CASYGGGSNQPQHF.

The chain joins TRBV30 to TRBJ2-5, with TRBD2 as a possible D gene (7 bases). The V and J ends lost 2 bases and 1 base respectively, with 11 bases between them. The CDR3 length is 14 residues. CDR1 and CDR2 from the germline V gene are GTSNPN and SVGIG (reference sequence). The CDR3 region is CAWSRRGRQETQYF. As DNA, the CDR3 is TGTGCCTGGAGTAGGCGGGGGCGCCAAGAGACCCAGTACTTC.

The chain couples TRBV5-1 to TRBJ1-2; D gene ambiguous. Per germline, CDR1 SGHRS and CDR2 YFSETQ. This CDR3 contains 15 residues. Trimming stripped 0 bases from V and 8 bases from J, with 17 bases between. The CDR3 loop reads CASSLAAKREDGYTF. CDR3 nucleotides: TGCGCCAGCAGCTTGGCCGCGAAGCGGGAGGACGGCTACACCTTC.

The J gene is TRBJ2-3, the V gene TRBV19; possibly TRBD2 for D (6 bases). The CDR3 has 15 residues. Per the germline V gene, CDR1 is LNHDA and CDR2 is SQIVND (reference sequence). The germline V and J ends were trimmed by 1 base and 0 bases, with 8 bases remaining between them. The CDR3 sequence: CASSIGLASTDTQYF. The CDR3 region has the DNA TGTGCCAGTAGTATAGGGCTAGCGAGCACAGATACGCAGTATTTT. Drawing the rest from reference TRBV19 and TRBJ2-3, the complete variable domain is DGGITQSPKYLFRKEGQNVTLSCEQNLNHDAMYWYRQDPGQGLRLIYYSQIVNDFQKGDIAEGYSVSREKKESFPLTVTSAQKNPTAFYLCASSIGLASTDTQYFGPGTRLTVL.

This chain connects TRBV18 to TRBJ1-2; the D is unclear. The V end was cut by 3 bases, the J end by 5 bases, with 10 bases between. From germline, CDR1 is KGHSH and CDR2 LQKENI. The length of the CDR3 is 13 residues. CDR3 coding DNA: TGTGCCAGCTCACCTACTCAGGAGTATGGCTACACCTTC. Protein: CASSPTQEYGYTF.

The chain carries TRBV2 and TRBJ2-1; 8 bases line up with TRBD2. The CDR3 length is 16 residues. V dropped 0 bases and J dropped 4; count of bases not matched to a gene: 5. Germline CDR1 reads SNHLY; CDR2 reads FYNNEI. The CDR3 protein is CASSEASGSGYNEQFF. In DNA form, the CDR3 reads TGTGCCAGCAGTGAAGCGAGCGGGAGCGGGTACAATGAGCAGTTCTTC.

V and J are TRBV6-7 and TRBJ2-3; 8 bases map to TRBD1. TRBV6-7 has ORF status, its function being uncertain. The CDR3 length is 20 residues. Unmatched junction bases numbered 17, after V lost 2 bases and J lost 1 base. The CDR3, as DNA: TGTGCCAGCAGTTACGCTCAGGGACAGGTAACCCGGAGGTGCACAGATACGCAGTATTTT. This codes for CASSYAQGQVTRRCTDTQYF.